The rows below give T cell receptor beta chains drawn from one sample of a study of identical twins. TCRdb re-called the 5' RACE reads through MiXCR, storing one row per CDR3 protein. Here the sample spans hundreds of thousands of distinct CDR3 sequences, around 24% being singletons. This sample was also put to use in a study of T cells expressing NK-cell markers.

The sample taken for sequencing was CD4+ T cells sorted from blood. The source is a woman under 30 in good health. Both conserved end residues are part of each CDR3. A D gene is named only where the DNA matches it firmly. The size field is filled for only some rows; it gives once, few, many or a size class.

clone size: few; D gene: -; V gene: TRBV6-5; J gene: TRBJ2-5; CDR3 protein: CASSYTGSETQYF; CDR3 DNA: TGTGCCAGCAGTTACACAGGGTCAGAGACCCAGTACTTC
clone size: few; D gene: TRBD2; V gene: TRBV12-3/TRBV12-4; J gene: TRBJ2-3; CDR3 protein: CASGGGTDTQYF; CDR3 DNA: TGTGCCTCTGGGGGGGGGACAGATACGCAGTATTTT
clone size: few; D gene: TRBD1; V gene: TRBV4-2; J gene: TRBJ2-7; CDR3 protein: CASSQPAGGHEQYF; CDR3 DNA: TGTGCCAGCAGCCAACCCGCAGGGGGCCACGAGCAGTACTTC
clone size: -; D gene: TRBD2; V gene: TRBV9; J gene: TRBJ2-7; CDR3 protein: CASSSSGTSYEQYF; CDR3 DNA: TGTGCCAGCAGCTCATCCGGGACTAGCTACGAGCAGTACTTC
clone size: many; D gene: TRBD2; V gene: TRBV6-5; J gene: TRBJ2-1; CDR3 protein: CASSSWSGGAGNEQFF; CDR3 DNA: TGTGCCAGCAGCTCCTGGAGCGGGGGGGCTGGCAATGAGCAGTTCTTC
clone size: few; D gene: -; V gene: TRBV6-2/TRBV6-3; J gene: TRBJ2-1; CDR3 protein: CASSSGRSNEQFF; CDR3 DNA: TGTGCCAGCAGTTCTGGCCGGTCCAATGAGCAGTTCTTC
clone size: -; D gene: -; V gene: TRBV5-1; J gene: TRBJ1-3; CDR3 protein: CASSMAAGNTIYF; CDR3 DNA: TGCGCCAGCAGCATGGCTGCAGGAAACACCATATATTTT
clone size: few; D gene: -; V gene: TRBV20-1; J gene: TRBJ2-3; CDR3 protein: CSARDPLAGTDTQYF; CDR3 DNA: TGCAGTGCTAGAGATCCACTAGCAGGCACAGATACGCAGTATTTT
clone size: once; D gene: -; V gene: TRBV29-1; J gene: TRBJ2-7; CDR3 protein: CSVVDPGFLSYEQYF; CDR3 DNA: TGCAGCGTTGTAGACCCAGGGTTCCTCTCCTACGAGCAGTACTTC
clone size: -; D gene: -; V gene: TRBV20-1; J gene: TRBJ2-3; CDR3 protein: CSALGPSTDTQYF; CDR3 DNA: TGCAGTGCCCTGGGACCCTCCACAGATACGCAGTATTTT
clone size: -; D gene: -; V gene: TRBV6-5; J gene: TRBJ2-6; CDR3 protein: CASSSSGSSGANVLTF; CDR3 DNA: TGTGCCAGCAGTTCGTCAGGGAGCTCTGGGGCCAACGTCCTGACTTTC
clone size: -; D gene: -; V gene: TRBV6-1; J gene: TRBJ2-3; CDR3 protein: CASSEVRGTDTQYF; CDR3 DNA: TGTGCCAGCAGTGAGGTCAGAGGAACAGATACGCAGTATTTT
clone size: few; D gene: -; V gene: TRBV30; J gene: TRBJ1-2; CDR3 protein: CAWTRRAPNGYTF; CDR3 DNA: TGTGCCTGGACCCGGAGAGCTCCGAATGGCTACACCTTC
clone size: -; D gene: -; V gene: TRBV6-1; J gene: TRBJ1-2; CDR3 protein: CASSVGPKAGYTF; CDR3 DNA: TGTGCCAGCAGTGTAGGGCCCAAAGCCGGCTACACCTTC
clone size: few; D gene: -; V gene: TRBV20-1; J gene: TRBJ2-1; CDR3 protein: CSAPRELGNEQFF; CDR3 DNA: TGCAGTGCCCCTAGGGAATTGGGAAATGAGCAGTTCTTC
clone size: -; D gene: -; V gene: TRBV7-8; J gene: TRBJ2-1; CDR3 protein: CASSPMVVRSYNEQFF; CDR3 DNA: TGTGCCAGCAGCCCCATGGTGGTCCGCTCCTACAATGAGCAGTTCTTC
clone size: -; D gene: TRBD1; V gene: TRBV15; J gene: TRBJ1-1; CDR3 protein: CATSRDRQGVAFF; CDR3 DNA: TGTGCCACCAGCAGAGATCGGCAGGGGGTGGCTTTCTTT
clone size: -; D gene: -; V gene: TRBV4-2; J gene: TRBJ2-7; CDR3 protein: CASSQGLRNYEQYF; CDR3 DNA: TGTGCCAGCAGCCAAGGACTTCGCAACTACGAGCAGTACTTC
clone size: -; D gene: TRBD1; V gene: TRBV6-1; J gene: TRBJ2-1; CDR3 protein: CASSGQGSGEQFF; CDR3 DNA: TGTGCCAGCAGCGGACAGGGGAGTGGTGAGCAGTTCTTC
clone size: few; D gene: -; V gene: TRBV9; J gene: TRBJ2-7; CDR3 protein: CASSKGGIGSYEQYF; CDR3 DNA: TGTGCCAGCAGCAAGGGGGGGATCGGCTCCTACGAGCAGTACTTC
clone size: many; D gene: TRBD1; V gene: TRBV12-3/TRBV12-4; J gene: TRBJ2-7; CDR3 protein: CASSNRDRSSYEQYF; CDR3 DNA: TGTGCCAGCAGTAACCGGGACAGGAGCTCCTACGAGCAGTACTTC
clone size: -; D gene: TRBD1; V gene: TRBV18; J gene: TRBJ2-3; CDR3 protein: CASSPTTGVTDTQYF; CDR3 DNA: TGTGCCAGCTCACCAACTACAGGGGTGACAGATACGCAGTATTTT
clone size: few; D gene: TRBD2; V gene: TRBV7-2; J gene: TRBJ2-1; CDR3 protein: CASSLVGTTINEQFF; CDR3 DNA: TGTGCCAGCAGCTTAGTTGGGACTACTATAAATGAGCAGTTCTTC
clone size: many; D gene: -; V gene: TRBV12-3/TRBV12-4; J gene: TRBJ1-1; CDR3 protein: CASSLGGSTEAFF; CDR3 DNA: TGTGCCAGCAGTTTAGGGGGTAGCACTGAAGCTTTCTTT
clone size: few; D gene: -; V gene: TRBV29-1; J gene: TRBJ1-1; CDR3 protein: CSVSQGRGTEAFF; CDR3 DNA: TGCAGCGTTTCACAGGGACGGGGGACTGAAGCTTTCTTT
clone size: -; D gene: TRBD2; V gene: TRBV20-1; J gene: TRBJ2-7; CDR3 protein: CSAREGSGGGEQYF; CDR3 DNA: TGCAGTGCTAGGGAAGGCAGCGGGGGAGGCGAGCAGTACTTC
clone size: few; D gene: TRBD2; V gene: TRBV12-3/TRBV12-4; J gene: TRBJ2-7; CDR3 protein: CASSHGTSRTYEQYF; CDR3 DNA: TGTGCCAGCAGTCACGGGACTAGTCGAACCTACGAGCAGTACTTC
clone size: few; D gene: -; V gene: TRBV7-2; J gene: TRBJ1-4; CDR3 protein: CASSSPREKLFF; CDR3 DNA: TGTGCCAGCAGTTCCCCCAGGGAAAAACTGTTTTTT
clone size: -; D gene: TRBD2; V gene: TRBV4-3; J gene: TRBJ2-2; CDR3 protein: CASSLSTSYTGELFF; CDR3 DNA: TGCGCCAGCAGCCTTTCGACTAGCTACACCGGGGAGCTGTTTTTT
clone size: -; D gene: TRBD2; V gene: TRBV6-1; J gene: TRBJ2-1; CDR3 protein: CASRSRTSGMNNEQFF; CDR3 DNA: TGTGCCAGCAGAAGCAGAACTAGCGGGATGAACAATGAGCAGTTCTTC
clone size: once; D gene: -; V gene: TRBV5-6; J gene: TRBJ1-2; CDR3 protein: CASSLTVTNYGYTF; CDR3 DNA: TGTGCCAGCAGCTTGACGGTGACTAACTATGGCTACACCTTC
clone size: few; D gene: -; V gene: TRBV7-2; J gene: TRBJ2-3; CDR3 protein: CASSLVPGGGVDTQYF; CDR3 DNA: TGTGCCAGCAGCTTAGTACCCGGGGGAGGTGTGGATACGCAGTATTTT
clone size: -; D gene: TRBD2; V gene: TRBV2; J gene: TRBJ2-7; CDR3 protein: CASSVGTSVTYEQYF; CDR3 DNA: TGTGCCAGCAGTGTGGGGACTAGCGTTACCTACGAGCAGTACTTC
clone size: -; D gene: TRBD1; V gene: TRBV4-2; J gene: TRBJ2-1; CDR3 protein: CASSRTGTDIQFF; CDR3 DNA: TGTGCCAGCAGCCGGACCGGGACAGACATTCAGTTCTTC
clone size: many; D gene: -; V gene: TRBV12-3/TRBV12-4; J gene: TRBJ2-4; CDR3 protein: CASSLAGMGIQYF; CDR3 DNA: TGTGCCAGCAGTTTAGCGGGAATGGGCATTCAGTACTTC
clone size: -; D gene: TRBD1; V gene: TRBV5-1; J gene: TRBJ2-7; CDR3 protein: CASSLAGGGWHEQYF; CDR3 DNA: TGCGCCAGCAGCTTGGCAGGGGGCGGTTGGCACGAGCAGTACTTC
clone size: many; D gene: -; V gene: TRBV20-1; J gene: TRBJ2-1; CDR3 protein: CSASNPLAHEQFF; CDR3 DNA: TGCAGTGCTAGTAATCCCCTCGCTCATGAGCAGTTCTTC
clone size: once; D gene: TRBD2; V gene: TRBV6-2/TRBV6-3; J gene: TRBJ2-1; CDR3 protein: CASSYGGAGLAGVPGRDEQFF; CDR3 DNA: TGTGCCAGCAGTTACGGTGGGGCTGGTCTAGCGGGAGTTCCGGGGCGGGATGAGCAGTTCTTC
clone size: -; D gene: -; V gene: TRBV2; J gene: TRBJ1-6; CDR3 protein: CASRRETASSPLHF; CDR3 DNA: TGTGCCAGCCGGCGAGAGACAGCTAGCTCACCCCTCCACTTT
clone size: -; D gene: -; V gene: TRBV12-5; J gene: TRBJ2-3; CDR3 protein: CASGLGGWDTDTQYF; CDR3 DNA: TGTGCTAGTGGTTTGGGAGGGTGGGACACAGATACGCAGTATTTT
clone size: -; D gene: -; V gene: TRBV5-1; J gene: TRBJ2-7; CDR3 protein: CASSPGDGATYEQYF; CDR3 DNA: TGCGCCAGCAGCCCGGGAGACGGAGCAACCTACGAGCAGTACTTC
clone size: many; D gene: TRBD1; V gene: TRBV20-1; J gene: TRBJ2-7; CDR3 protein: CSARDPGQGSYEQYF; CDR3 DNA: TGCAGTGCTAGAGACCCGGGACAGGGGTCCTACGAGCAGTACTTC
clone size: -; D gene: -; V gene: TRBV5-1; J gene: TRBJ1-2; CDR3 protein: CASSLVQWDYGYTF; CDR3 DNA: TGCGCCAGCAGCTTGGTCCAGTGGGACTATGGCTACACCTTC
clone size: few; D gene: -; V gene: TRBV7-7; J gene: TRBJ1-1; CDR3 protein: CASSLQEGYTEAFF; CDR3 DNA: TGTGCCAGCAGCTTACAAGAGGGGTACACTGAAGCTTTCTTT
clone size: few; D gene: -; V gene: TRBV29-1; J gene: TRBJ2-3; CDR3 protein: CSVGNYGNTQYF; CDR3 DNA: TGCAGCGTTGGTAACTACGGAAATACGCAGTATTTT
clone size: few; D gene: TRBD2; V gene: TRBV29-1; J gene: TRBJ2-3; CDR3 protein: CSVEGSGSANTQYF; CDR3 DNA: TGCAGCGTTGAAGGGAGCGGGAGTGCGAATACGCAGTATTTT
clone size: many; D gene: -; V gene: TRBV20-1; J gene: TRBJ1-2; CDR3 protein: CSASDLAWGYTF; CDR3 DNA: TGCAGTGCTAGCGACCTTGCGTGGGGCTACACCTTC
clone size: few; D gene: -; V gene: TRBV12-3/TRBV12-4; J gene: TRBJ2-3; CDR3 protein: CASSNANTQYF; CDR3 DNA: TGTGCCAGCAGTAACGCGAATACGCAGTATTTT
clone size: many; D gene: -; V gene: TRBV12-3/TRBV12-4; J gene: TRBJ2-6; CDR3 protein: CASSLRGAGANVLTF; CDR3 DNA: TGTGCCAGCAGTTTACGTGGTGCTGGGGCCAACGTCCTGACTTTC
clone size: -; D gene: -; V gene: TRBV15; J gene: TRBJ2-7; CDR3 protein: CATSRDRGRTRYEQYF; CDR3 DNA: TGTGCCACCAGCAGAGATCGGGGGCGAACCCGCTACGAGCAGTACTTC
clone size: -; D gene: -; V gene: TRBV20-1; J gene: TRBJ2-7; CDR3 protein: CSISSGKSYEQYF; CDR3 DNA: TGCAGCATCTCGAGTGGGAAATCCTACGAGCAGTACTTC
clone size: few; D gene: TRBD1; V gene: TRBV12-3/TRBV12-4; J gene: TRBJ2-7; CDR3 protein: CASSPPRTGTTYEQYF; CDR3 DNA: TGTGCCAGCAGTCCCCCCAGGACAGGTACTACCTACGAGCAGTACTTC
clone size: few; D gene: -; V gene: TRBV7-9; J gene: TRBJ1-6; CDR3 protein: CASSLSNSPLHF; CDR3 DNA: TGTGCCAGCAGCTTGAGTAATTCACCCCTCCACTTT
clone size: -; D gene: -; V gene: TRBV20-1; J gene: TRBJ2-7; CDR3 protein: CSASGSRAYEQYF; CDR3 DNA: TGCAGTGCTAGCGGTAGCAGGGCCTACGAGCAGTACTTC
clone size: -; D gene: -; V gene: TRBV7-2; J gene: TRBJ2-1; CDR3 protein: CASSSLAPRGDNEQFF; CDR3 DNA: TGTGCCAGCAGCTCCTTAGCGCCTAGGGGCGACAATGAGCAGTTCTTC